The clone carrying this TCR beta chain was seen ten or more times. Its antigen remains unidentified. This entry belongs to a study of T cells in Graves' hyperthyroidism and ophthalmopathy. Using RNA transcripts as the source, TCR beta CDR3 regions were amplified. Carried out on the TCR CDR3, a first-round RT-PCR used the HTBI primer set. TCRdb independently ran MiXCR on the multiplex PCR reads; one entry per CDR3 protein. Among some 380,000 distinct CDR3 sequences listed, approximately 15% were seen once. Findings of the study overall: Ophthalmopathy was distinguished from stable hyperthyroidism by 13 V-J signatures. Blood shared most expanded thyroid clonotypes above 0.001.

Trimming cost V 6 bases and J 3 bases; bases outside gene matches: 4. This CDR3 region has 13 residues. The germline V gene has CDR1 ENHRY and CDR2 SYGVKD. Researchers barred patients who had uncontrolled infection, other autoimmune disease, pregnancy or lactation. The PBMCs were taken from 10 ml of fresh peripheral blood. Sample: blood. This TCR came from a man aged 25 to 40 with Graves' hyperthyroidism that later progressed to Graves' ophthalmopathy. The chain carries TRBV10-3 and TRBJ1-2, with 7 bases aligning to TRBD1. The CDR3 DNA reads TGTGCCATCAGGGGACAGACCCACTATGGCTACACCTTC. It yields the protein CAIRGQTHYGYTF.